This is a list of T cell receptor beta chains from one sample in a study of shared clonotypes between healthy human individuals. Assay used: immunoSEQ multiplex PCR; TCRdb lists only in-frame clones, some missing. The sample records about 2.2 million clones, 85% to 95% being singletons. The specimen was naive CD8+ T cells from PBMCs. These receptors were obtained from a man younger than 30 in good health. Some clones in this sample may be carry-over from other donors' samples. CDR3s include the opening cysteine and the closing phenylalanine or tryptophan. Fields, in order: V gene, J gene, D gene, clone size, CDR3 DNA, CDR3 protein. A D gene is named only where the DNA matches it firmly. The listing skips clone size in some rows; elsewhere it reads once, few, many or a size class.

v_call: TRBV7-8
j_call: TRBJ2-1
d_call: TRBD2
clone_size: NA
cdr3_nt: TGTGCCAGCAGCTTAACTAGCGGGCTATACAATGAGCAGTTCTTC
cdr3_aa: CASSLTSGLYNEQFF

v_call: TRBV27
j_call: TRBJ2-1
d_call: TRBD2
clone_size: NA
cdr3_nt: TGTGCCAGTGGGACTAGCGGGAATGAGCAGTTCTTC
cdr3_aa: CASGTSGNEQFF

v_call: TRBV6-5
j_call: TRBJ1-1
d_call: NA
clone_size: NA
cdr3_nt: TGTGCCAGCAGTTGGGATCTCCGGTTTAGGACTGAAGCTTTCTTT
cdr3_aa: CASSWDLRFRTEAFF

v_call: TRBV19
j_call: TRBJ1-1
d_call: NA
clone_size: NA
cdr3_nt: TGTGCCAGTAGTATAGCTTGGAGTACGGGAGGAAGGACTGAAGCTTTCTTT
cdr3_aa: CASSIAWSTGGRTEAFF

v_call: TRBV11-3
j_call: TRBJ2-7
d_call: TRBD1
clone_size: NA
cdr3_nt: TGTGCCAGCAGCGCCGGGACAGGGGGCTACGAGCAGTACTTC
cdr3_aa: CASSAGTGGYEQYF

v_call: TRBV11-2
j_call: TRBJ2-1
d_call: NA
clone_size: NA
cdr3_nt: TGTGCCAGCAGCTCCAGGGGCGGCAGACCCTTTTTGCAGTTCTTC
cdr3_aa: CASSSRGGRPFLQFF

v_call: TRBV29-1
j_call: TRBJ2-3
d_call: TRBD1
clone_size: NA
cdr3_nt: TGCAGCGTTGCCGGGCGGGACAGGGGGTTTACAGATACGCAGTATTTT
cdr3_aa: CSVAGRDRGFTDTQYF

v_call: TRBV7-8
j_call: TRBJ1-1
d_call: TRBD1
clone_size: NA
cdr3_nt: TGTGCCAGCAGCGACCAGGGGGGTACTGAAGCTTTCTTT
cdr3_aa: CASSDQGGTEAFF

v_call: TRBV28
j_call: TRBJ2-1
d_call: NA
clone_size: NA
cdr3_nt: TGTGCCACCACCAGGGACCGGGATAGGGTTTGGGTTAGTGAGCAGTTCTTC
cdr3_aa: CATTRDRDRVWVSEQFF

v_call: TRBV6-1
j_call: TRBJ2-7
d_call: TRBD1
clone_size: NA
cdr3_nt: TGTGCCAGCCAAGACAGGGTGACGCTGTGGGAGCAGTACTTC
cdr3_aa: CASQDRVTLWEQYF

v_call: TRBV6-6
j_call: TRBJ2-7
d_call: TRBD1
clone_size: NA
cdr3_nt: TGTGCCAGCAGACCTCCGGACAGGTTGGTCTACGAGCAGTACTTC
cdr3_aa: CASRPPDRLVYEQYF

v_call: TRBV11-1
j_call: TRBJ2-5
d_call: NA
clone_size: NA
cdr3_nt: TGTGCCAGCAGCTTAGTTATTGAGGGGTTAGAGACCCAGTACTTC
cdr3_aa: CASSLVIEGLETQYF

v_call: TRBV6-5
j_call: TRBJ2-7
d_call: TRBD2
clone_size: NA
cdr3_nt: TGTGCCAGCAGTTACTGGCGGGAGCCCTACGAGCAGTACTTC
cdr3_aa: CASSYWREPYEQYF

v_call: TRBV7-9
j_call: TRBJ1-1
d_call: NA
clone_size: NA
cdr3_nt: TGTGCCAGCAGAGAACGGGAGAACACTGAAGCTTTCTTT
cdr3_aa: CASRERENTEAFF

v_call: TRBV7-9
j_call: TRBJ2-7
d_call: NA
clone_size: NA
cdr3_nt: TGTGCCAGCGGAGAGTCCCACGAGCAGTACTTC
cdr3_aa: CASGESHEQYF

v_call: TRBV6-5
j_call: TRBJ2-7
d_call: NA
clone_size: NA
cdr3_nt: TGTGCCAGCAGTTACTCCGAGACAGGATCCTACGAGCAGTACTTC
cdr3_aa: CASSYSETGSYEQYF

v_call: TRBV4-1
j_call: TRBJ1-5
d_call: TRBD1
clone_size: NA
cdr3_nt: TGCGCCAGCAGCCAAAACGACAGGGGTGGCAATCAGCCCCAGCATTTT
cdr3_aa: CASSQNDRGGNQPQHF

v_call: TRBV9
j_call: TRBJ1-2
d_call: NA
clone_size: NA
cdr3_nt: TGTGCCAGCAGCGTAGCTATTGGGGGTGGCTACACCTTC
cdr3_aa: CASSVAIGGGYTF

v_call: TRBV5-8
j_call: TRBJ2-7
d_call: NA
clone_size: NA
cdr3_nt: TGTGCCAGCAGAGAGGGAGGGGGTTGCGACGAGCAGTACTTC
cdr3_aa: CASREGGGCDEQYF

v_call: TRBV2
j_call: TRBJ2-3
d_call: TRBD2
clone_size: NA
cdr3_nt: TGTGCCAGCAGTAGCGGGAGAAGCCCAGATACGCAGTATTTT
cdr3_aa: CASSSGRSPDTQYF

v_call: TRBV29-1
j_call: TRBJ2-1
d_call: TRBD2
clone_size: NA
cdr3_nt: TGCAGCGCTATGAGCAGACCCGGGACTAGCGCTCCGAGCTCCTACAATGAGCAGTTCTTC
cdr3_aa: CSAMSRPGTSAPSSYNEQFF

v_call: TRBV29-1
j_call: TRBJ1-2
d_call: TRBD1
clone_size: NA
cdr3_nt: TGCAGCGTCTGGACAGGCAGTTATGGCTACACCTTC
cdr3_aa: CSVWTGSYGYTF

v_call: TRBV7-9
j_call: TRBJ2-5
d_call: TRBD1
clone_size: NA
cdr3_nt: TGTGCCAGCAGATATACCGGGACAGTGGAGACCCAGTACTTC
cdr3_aa: CASRYTGTVETQYF

v_call: TRBV11-2
j_call: TRBJ2-7
d_call: NA
clone_size: once
cdr3_nt: TGTGCCAGCAGCGAGACCTACGAGCAGTACTTC
cdr3_aa: CASSETYEQYF

v_call: TRBV29-1
j_call: TRBJ2-1
d_call: NA
clone_size: NA
cdr3_nt: TGCAGCGTTGTTTTGGGGGACCACAATGAGCAGTTCTTC
cdr3_aa: CSVVLGDHNEQFF

v_call: TRBV27
j_call: TRBJ2-1
d_call: NA
clone_size: NA
cdr3_nt: TGTGCCAGCACCAGCCCCTCCTACAATGAGCAGTTCTTC
cdr3_aa: CASTSPSYNEQFF

v_call: TRBV7-2
j_call: TRBJ1-5
d_call: NA
clone_size: NA
cdr3_nt: TGTGCCAGCAGCCCCCTCCGGGACGGTGATCAGCCCCAGCATTTT
cdr3_aa: CASSPLRDGDQPQHF

v_call: TRBV6-5
j_call: TRBJ2-7
d_call: TRBD2
clone_size: NA
cdr3_nt: TGTGCCAGCAGTTATTTTAGCGGGAGTGCCTACGAGCAGTACTTC
cdr3_aa: CASSYFSGSAYEQYF

v_call: TRBV6-6
j_call: TRBJ2-1
d_call: TRBD2
clone_size: NA
cdr3_nt: TGTGCCAGCAGCCTTTTAGCGGGAGGGTTTAATGAGCAGTTCTTC
cdr3_aa: CASSLLAGGFNEQFF

v_call: TRBV7-3
j_call: TRBJ1-1
d_call: NA
clone_size: few
cdr3_nt: TGTGCCAGCAGCCCCTCAGTGAACACTGAAGCTTTCTTT
cdr3_aa: CASSPSVNTEAFF

v_call: TRBV5-6
j_call: TRBJ1-3
d_call: NA
clone_size: few
cdr3_nt: TGTGCCAGCAGCTTGGGGGGTTCTGGAAACACCATATATTTT
cdr3_aa: CASSLGGSGNTIYF

v_call: TRBV29-1
j_call: TRBJ2-1
d_call: TRBD2
clone_size: NA
cdr3_nt: TGCACCGCAGGACTAGCGGGAGTTAATGAGCAGTTCTTC
cdr3_aa: CTAGLAGVNEQFF

v_call: TRBV9
j_call: TRBJ2-5
d_call: NA
clone_size: NA
cdr3_nt: TGTGCCAGCAGCGTAGCTGATGGCTCCAGACCTCAGTACTTC
cdr3_aa: CASSVADGSRPQYF

v_call: TRBV4-3
j_call: TRBJ1-4
d_call: NA
clone_size: NA
cdr3_nt: TGCGCCAGCAGCCAAGGTAGGTTCAGTCATGAAAAACTGTTTTTT
cdr3_aa: CASSQGRFSHEKLFF

v_call: TRBV7-3
j_call: TRBJ2-2
d_call: TRBD1
clone_size: NA
cdr3_nt: TGTGCCAGCAGCCTCCAGGGGGTGGAGCATCCCGGGGAGCTGTTTTTT
cdr3_aa: CASSLQGVEHPGELFF

v_call: TRBV19
j_call: TRBJ2-6
d_call: NA
clone_size: NA
cdr3_nt: TGTGCCAGTAGTATTTCAGGGCACGGGGCCAACGTCCTGACTTTC
cdr3_aa: CASSISGHGANVLTF

v_call: TRBV28
j_call: TRBJ2-7
d_call: NA
clone_size: NA
cdr3_nt: TGTGCCAGCAGTTTCGCTCCAGGGGGGACGGAAAACCCCGGCTACGAGCAGTACTTC
cdr3_aa: CASSFAPGGTENPGYEQYF

v_call: TRBV7-8
j_call: TRBJ2-1
d_call: TRBD2
clone_size: NA
cdr3_nt: TGTGCCAGCAGCTTAACTAGCGGGTACAATGAGCAGTTCTTC
cdr3_aa: CASSLTSGYNEQFF

v_call: TRBV9
j_call: TRBJ1-2
d_call: TRBD1
clone_size: few
cdr3_nt: TGTGCCAGCGGACAGGGGGCGTATGGCTACACCTTC
cdr3_aa: CASGQGAYGYTF

v_call: TRBV27
j_call: TRBJ2-7
d_call: TRBD2
clone_size: NA
cdr3_nt: TGTGCCAGCAGTTTATCGGCGGGAGTCCCCTCTGAGCAGTACTTC
cdr3_aa: CASSLSAGVPSEQYF

v_call: TRBV4-1
j_call: TRBJ1-1
d_call: NA
clone_size: once
cdr3_nt: TGCGCCAGCAGCCAAGATCCAGGTTGGAACACTGAAGCTTTCTTT
cdr3_aa: CASSQDPGWNTEAFF

v_call: TRBV27
j_call: TRBJ1-4
d_call: TRBD1
clone_size: once
cdr3_nt: TGTGCCAGCAGTTTCTACTGGGACAGGGGGCTCGGGAGGAATGAAAAACTGTTTTTT
cdr3_aa: CASSFYWDRGLGRNEKLFF

v_call: TRBV27
j_call: TRBJ2-1
d_call: NA
clone_size: NA
cdr3_nt: TGTGCCAGCAGTTTATTTCTTCCAGGGTACAATGAGCAGTTCTTC
cdr3_aa: CASSLFLPGYNEQFF

v_call: TRBV5-1
j_call: TRBJ2-1
d_call: NA
clone_size: NA
cdr3_nt: TGCGCCAGCAGACCCTGGGACTCCCTTTACAATGAGCAGTTCTTC
cdr3_aa: CASRPWDSLYNEQFF

v_call: TRBV10-3
j_call: TRBJ2-1
d_call: NA
clone_size: NA
cdr3_nt: TGTGCCATCAGCGGGACCCTCCCCAGCTCCTACAATGAGCAGTTCTTC
cdr3_aa: CAISGTLPSSYNEQFF

v_call: TRBV27
j_call: TRBJ2-1
d_call: TRBD2
clone_size: NA
cdr3_nt: TGTGCCAGCAGCACCACTCCTATAGCGGGGAGCTCCTACAATGAGCAGTTCTTC
cdr3_aa: CASSTTPIAGSSYNEQFF

v_call: TRBV19
j_call: TRBJ2-7
d_call: NA
clone_size: NA
cdr3_nt: TGTGCCAGTAGTATAAGAGCAGGGCGGTACGAGCAGTACTTC
cdr3_aa: CASSIRAGRYEQYF

v_call: TRBV15
j_call: TRBJ2-5
d_call: NA
clone_size: NA
cdr3_nt: TGTGCCACCAGCGGTCTTCAGGGGGAGACCCAGTACTTC
cdr3_aa: CATSGLQGETQYF

v_call: TRBV7-9
j_call: TRBJ2-5
d_call: TRBD1
clone_size: NA
cdr3_nt: TGTGCCAGCAGCTTCCCCCGGACAGGGGCCGAGACCCAGTACTTC
cdr3_aa: CASSFPRTGAETQYF

v_call: TRBV11-2
j_call: TRBJ2-7
d_call: NA
clone_size: NA
cdr3_nt: TGTGCCAGCAGCCACCCGGGGGTCAGAGACTACGAGCAGTACTTC
cdr3_aa: CASSHPGVRDYEQYF

v_call: TRBV14
j_call: TRBJ1-1
d_call: TRBD1
clone_size: NA
cdr3_nt: TGTGCCAGCAGCCCCCTGGGGGGACAGGGGAGTTGGACTGAAGCTTTCTTT
cdr3_aa: CASSPLGGQGSWTEAFF